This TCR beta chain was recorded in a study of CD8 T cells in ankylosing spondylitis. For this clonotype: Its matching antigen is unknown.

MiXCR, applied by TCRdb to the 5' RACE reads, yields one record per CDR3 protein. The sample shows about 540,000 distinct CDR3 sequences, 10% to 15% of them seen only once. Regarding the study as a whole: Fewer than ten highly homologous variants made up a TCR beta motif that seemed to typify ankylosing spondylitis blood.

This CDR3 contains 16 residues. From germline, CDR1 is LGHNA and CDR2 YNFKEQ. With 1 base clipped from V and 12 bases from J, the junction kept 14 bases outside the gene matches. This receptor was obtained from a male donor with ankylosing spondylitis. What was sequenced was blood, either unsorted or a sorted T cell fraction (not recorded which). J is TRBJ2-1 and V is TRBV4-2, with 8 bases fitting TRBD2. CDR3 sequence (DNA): TGTGCCAGCAGCCAAGCATCGACGGGAGGGCCGGTCGGGCAGTTCTTC. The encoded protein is CASSQASTGGPVGQFF.